This passage covers 14 T cell receptor beta chains from one sample sequenced in a study of OX40 agonist ivuxolimab in advanced cancers. The protocol used for the library was the immunoSEQ multiplex PCR assay. Not all clones reach the TCRdb copy of this immuneACCESS table, which keeps in-frame sequences only. Checked studies attribute under half of the gap to unresolved V genes and leave the rest unexplained. A total of under 60,000 clones appear in this sample, around 89% of them only once. The biggest ten clones account for roughly 31% of the sample. The sequencing here drew on CD4+ or CD8+ T cells sorted from blood, taken in a trial of the OX40 agonist ivuxolimab. These receptors came from an adult with an advanced solid tumor such as melanoma, head and neck, liver or kidney cancer.

The gene calls are TRBV11-1 and TRBJ1-3; no reliable D call. V was shortened by 3 bases and J by 1 base, with 7 bases between the two germline ends. The CDR3 spans 14 residues. Looked up from germline, CDR1 is SGHAT and CDR2 is FQDESV (reference sequence). The CDR3 DNA follows: TGTGCCAGCAGCTTCGAGGATTCTGGAAACACCATATATTTT. The encoded protein is CASSFEDSGNTIYF.

The chain joins TRBV7-9 to TRBJ1-2; D is perhaps TRBD1 (6 bases). V was pared by 1 base and J by 4 bases, with 10 bases between. This CDR3 has 14 residues. Per the germline V gene, CDR1 is SEHNR and CDR2 is FQNEAQ (reference sequence). CDR3 loop: CASSLGGPGYGYTF. For the CDR3, the DNA is TGTGCCAGCAGCTTAGGGGGGCCGGGCTATGGCTACACCTTC.

The V and J genes are TRBV7-9 and TRBJ2-3; D not certain. V was pared by 5 bases and J by 0 bases, with 12 bases between. This CDR3 has 15 amino acids. Germline assignment: CDR1 SEHNR and CDR2 FQNEAQ (reference sequence). The CDR3 spells CASSEPRSSTDTQYF. The DNA of the CDR3 is TGTGCCAGCAGCGAACCCCGTTCTAGCACAGATACGCAGTATTTT.

The chain employs TRBV5-1 and TRBJ2-7; 9 bases agree with TRBD1. This CDR3 is 16 amino acids long. The V and J ends lost 3 bases and 4 bases, in that order; junction bases with no gene match: 11. Germline loops: CDR1 SGHRS, CDR2 YFSETQ. The DNA of the CDR3 is TGCGCCAGCAGCTACTCCCCGGGACAGGGTCTGTACGAGCAGTACTTC. It specifies CASSYSPGQGLYEQYF.

The chain links TRBV21-1 to TRBJ2-5; the D call in the table, TRBD1, was not verified against the DNA. TRBV21-1 is noted as a pseudogene. This CDR3 is 15 amino acids long. For the CDR3, the DNA is TGTGCCAGCAGCAAAGGTGGGGGACGCAGGGGGACCCAGTACTTC. It is translated as CASSKGGGRRGTQYF.

This clone has only one observation. The rearrangement links TRBV5-8 to TRBJ1-1; 7 bases agree with TRBD1. V lost 5 bases and J lost 2; bases outside the gene matches: 6. Germline CDR1 SGHTS, CDR2 YDEGEE. CDR3 size: 14 residues. Here the CDR3 DNA reads TGTGCCAGCAGGGAGGGGGCTACTAACACTGAAGCTTTCTTT. It translates to CASREGATNTEAFF. The full variable domain, with the rest looked up from reference TRBV5-8 and TRBJ1-1, is EAGVTQSPTHLIKTRGQQATLRCSPISGHTSVYWYQQALGLGLQFLLWYDEGEERNRGNFPPRFSGRQFPNYSSELNVNALELEDSALYLCASREGATNTEAFFGQGTRLTVV.

V and J are TRBV7-9 and TRBJ2-7; TRBD2 aligns across 8 bases. Germline trimming cut 0 bases from V and 2 bases from J; bases unmatched to any gene: 0. Looked up from germline, CDR1 is SEHNR and CDR2 is FQNEAQ (reference sequence). This CDR3 is 14 amino acids long. CDR3 residues: CASSLASGAYEQYF. The CDR3 DNA follows: TGTGCCAGCAGCTTAGCTAGCGGGGCCTACGAGCAGTACTTC.

CDR3 sequence: CASNTYNEQFF. The CDR3 coding sequence is TGTGCCAGCAACACTTACAATGAGCAGTTCTTC. This chain connects TRBV6-1 to TRBJ2-1, with D uncertain. Trimming left V 7 bases short and J 4 bases short, with 5 bases between. Germline CDR1 MNHNS, CDR2 SASEGT. The CDR3 consists of 11 residues.

The chain is built from TRBV13 and TRBJ1-2, with 7 bases matching TRBD1. Germline CDR1 is PRHDT and CDR2 is FYEKMQ (reference sequence). The trim removed 4 bases at V and 6 bases at J, leaving 5 bases unmatched. The CDR3 is made up of 13 amino acids. The CDR3 DNA follows: TGTGCCAGCAGCTCGGTTACAGGGGATGGCTACACCTTC. Residues: CASSSVTGDGYTF.

The rearrangement links TRBV27 to TRBJ2-7, with 10 bases lining up with TRBD2. The CDR3 totals 15 residues. CDR1 is MNHEY and CDR2 is SMNVEV in the germline V gene (reference sequence). Trimming cost V 5 bases and J 4 bases; bases outside gene matches: 8. The CDR3 loop is CASSQRTSGPYEQYF. The CDR3 DNA follows: TGTGCCAGCAGTCAGAGGACTAGCGGACCTTACGAGCAGTACTTC.

The rearrangement joins TRBV27 to TRBJ2-3; D not resolved. V gave up 0 bases and J gave up 3 bases, with 10 bases separating them. The CDR3 is made up of 15 amino acids. Looked up from germline, CDR1 is MNHEY and CDR2 is SMNVEV (reference sequence). Written as DNA, the CDR3 is TGTGCCAGCAGTTTATCGATAGTCGGGACAGATACGCAGTATTTT. It translates to CASSLSIVGTDTQYF.

This chain joins TRBV11-2 and TRBJ2-3; D gene unclear. CDR3 length equals 15 residues. V lost 4 bases and J 3 bases, leaving 14 bases between the germline ends. In germline, CDR1 is SGHAT, CDR2 FQNNGV. In nucleotides, the CDR3 is TGTGCCAGCAGCTCCGGATTAGATGGGACAGATACGCAGTATTTT. Translating it yields CASSSGLDGTDTQYF.

There are a few counts of this clone. This chain uses TRBV6-5 with TRBJ1-2, with D unresolved. The CDR3 consists of 15 residues. Trimming cost V 4 bases and J 6 bases, with 18 bases left between them. Germline CDR1 reads MNHEY; CDR2 reads SVGAGI. The CDR3 is CASSFQGGAENGYTF. The CDR3 coding sequence is TGTGCCAGCAGTTTCCAAGGCGGCGCCGAGAATGGCTACACCTTC.

Here the CDR3 DNA reads TGCAGCGTTGGACAGGGGGCGATTGGCTACACCTTC. Translating it yields CSVGQGAIGYTF. V is TRBV29-1 and J is TRBJ1-2; 10 nucleotides line up with TRBD1. J lost 7 bases, V lost 4 bases, and 3 bases had no gene match. This CDR3 region has 12 residues. The V gene's germline CDR1 is SQVTM and CDR2 ANQGSEA.